Listed here is a single TCR beta chain. Patients in Seattle were enrolled during active infection, then followed longitudinally. These data belong to a study of blood T cell repertoires in COVID-19. Libraries were prepared by immunoSEQ multiplex PCR; TCRdb keeps only in-frame clonotypes and omits some of them. The sample shows approximately 200,000 clones, 85% to 90% of them seen only once. The sequenced sample was peripheral blood. This sequence originates from a man aged 30-40 years with COVID-19, enrolled during active disease.

The CDR3 nucleotides read TGTGCCAGCAGCGTAGCCGGGACTAGCGGGAGGGCAGCAGATACGCAGTATTTT. Protein product: CASSVAGTSGRAADTQYF. The V call is TRBV9, the J call TRBJ2-3; the match to TRBD2 covers 16 bases. This CDR3 has 18 residues. The trim removed 0 bases at V and 4 bases at J, leaving 5 bases unmatched. The germline V gene has CDR1 SGDLS and CDR2 YYNGEE.